A selection of T cell receptor beta chains follows, all from one sample in a study of cytomegalovirus exposure and HLA in healthy donors. Only in-frame clones appear in the TCRdb table, and some are missing; sequencing was by immunoSEQ multiplex PCR. The sample lists around 300,000 clones; around 65% were seen once. Sequencing was carried out using PBMCs. The receptors were gathered from a female donor in good health and CMV-seronegative. Both conserved end residues are part of each CDR3. Each record gives: D gene, V gene, CDR3 length, J gene, clone size, CDR3 protein, CDR3 DNA. The D gene is left open where the match is weak. Clone size appears in some rows only: once, few, many, or a class for an expanded clone.

>TRBD2|TRBV5-1|18|TRBJ2-3|.
CASSLASGLAGGADTQYF
TGCGCCAGCAGCTTGGCCTCCGGACTAGCGGGAGGTGCAGATACGCAGTATTTT
>TRBD1|TRBV5-1|15|TRBJ2-3|.
CASSTRTGTKDTQYF
TGCGCCAGCAGCACTCGGACAGGAACCAAGGATACGCAGTATTTT
>TRBD1|TRBV2|14|TRBJ1-1|.
CASSWTGTNTEAFF
TGTGCCAGCTCATGGACAGGGACGAACACTGAAGCTTTCTTT
>TRBD1|TRBV7-2|18|TRBJ1-4|.
CASSSPEDRRTTNEKLFF
TGTGCCAGCAGCTCCCCCGAGGACAGGCGAACAACTAATGAAAAACTGTTTTTT
>.|TRBV6-1|12|TRBJ2-6|.
CASGHGANVLTF
TGTGCCAGCGGACATGGGGCCAACGTCCTGACTTTC
>TRBD1|TRBV4-1|18|TRBJ2-3|.
CASSQGWGTGGGTDTQYF
TGCGCCAGCAGCCAAGGGTGGGGGACAGGGGGCGGCACAGATACGCAGTATTTT
>.|TRBV1|21|TRBJ1-1|once
CTSSQDQGALGSIWYSPEAFF
TGCACCAGCAGCCAAGATCAGGGGGCGTTGGGTTCTATATGGTACTCTCCTGAAGCTTTCTTT
>TRBD2|TRBV28|19|TRBJ2-2|few
CASSLWEGLAGTNTGELFF
TGTGCCAGCAGTTTATGGGAGGGACTAGCGGGAACGAACACCGGGGAGCTGTTTTTT
>.|TRBV7-6|14|TRBJ2-7|once
CASSLEGHSYEQYF
TGTGCCAGCAGCTTAGAGGGACATTCCTACGAGCAGTACTTC
>TRBD1|TRBV5-1|15|TRBJ2-3|.
CASSMSGQGVDTQYF
TGCGCCAGCAGCATGAGCGGACAGGGGGTAGATACGCAGTATTTT
>TRBD2|TRBV5-8|15|TRBJ2-7|.
CASSLGREISYEQYF
TGTGCCAGCAGCTTGGGGCGGGAGATATCCTACGAGCAGTACTTC
>TRBD2|TRBV7-9|14|TRBJ2-7|.
CASCTAGESYEQYF
TGTGCCAGCTGCACTGCGGGAGAGAGCTACGAGCAGTACTTC
>TRBD1|TRBV5-1|15|TRBJ2-5|.
CASSYGTGGKETQYF
TGCGCCAGCAGCTACGGGACAGGGGGAAAGGAGACCCAGTACTTC
>.|TRBV30|12|TRBJ1-4|few
CAWNPYNEKLFF
TGTGCCTGGAACCCCTATAATGAAAAACTGTTTTTT
>.|TRBV5-6|12|TRBJ2-1|.
CASSLTNNEQFF
TGTGCCAGCAGCTTGACAAACAATGAGCAGTTCTTC
>TRBD2|TRBV7-9|15|TRBJ2-1|.
CASSPRTSGSDEQFF
TGTGCCAGCAGCCCCAGGACTAGCGGGTCGGATGAGCAGTTCTTC
>TRBD1|TRBV30|16|TRBJ1-3|.
CAWTVAGGFSGNTIYF
TGTGCCTGGACCGTGGCAGGGGGCTTCTCTGGAAACACCATATATTTT
>TRBD1|TRBV19|14|TRBJ2-2|.
CASSGTANTGELFF
TGTGCCAGTTCTGGGACAGCGAACACCGGGGAGCTGTTTTTT
>TRBD1|TRBV27|15|TRBJ1-2|.
CASSQQGARNYGYTF
TGTGCCAGCAGCCAACAGGGGGCGAGGAACTATGGCTACACCTTC
>TRBD2|TRBV5-1|15|TRBJ2-7|.
CASSFLSGTAYEQYF
TGCGCCAGCAGCTTCCTCAGCGGGACTGCCTACGAGCAGTACTTC
>TRBD2|TRBV28|16|TRBJ2-1|.
CASSPPSGTSYNEQFF
TGTGCCAGCAGTCCTCCCAGCGGGACCTCCTACAATGAGCAGTTCTTC
>.|TRBV11-2|13|TRBJ1-1|.
CASSRRTGTEALF
TGTGCCAGCAGCCGACGGACCGGGACTGAAGCTCTCTTT
>TRBD1|TRBV14|18|TRBJ2-3|.
CASSQGFGTPADRDTQYF
TGTGCCAGCAGCCAAGGGTTTGGTACCCCGGCGGACAGGGATACGCAGTATTTT
>.|TRBV30|14|TRBJ1-4|once
CAWSKRRANEKLFF
TGTGCCTGGAGTAAGAGGAGGGCTAATGAAAAACTGTTTTTT
>.|TRBV9|14|TRBJ2-1|.
CASSQGNSYNEQFF
TGTGCCAGCAGCCAGGGAAACTCCTACAATGAGCAGTTCTTC
>TRBD1|TRBV5-1|16|TRBJ1-1|.
CASSRSTGQGNTEAFF
TGCGCCAGCAGCCGTAGTACGGGACAGGGGAACACTGAAGCTTTCTTT
>.|TRBV5-1|11|TRBJ2-1|few
CATKQGNEQFF
TGCGCCACGAAACAGGGAAATGAGCAGTTCTTC
>TRBD1|TRBV2|13|TRBJ1-1|.
CASSRDRGTEAFF
TGTGCCAGCAGCCGGGACAGGGGGACCGAGGCTTTCTTT
>.|TRBV9|15|TRBJ2-1|.
CASSDPGLDYNEQFF
TGTGCCAGCAGCGACCCGGGACTGGACTACAATGAGCAGTTCTTC
>.|TRBV5-1|14|TRBJ1-6|few
CASSFGQLNSPLHF
TGCGCCAGCAGCTTTGGACAACTTAATTCACCCCTCCACTTT
>.|TRBV7-6|19|TRBJ1-1|.
CASSLVGRGRRIMNTEAFF
TGTGCCAGCAGCTTAGTTGGCAGGGGACGGCGCATTATGAACACTGAAGCTTTCTTT
>.|TRBV7-9|13|TRBJ2-2|.
CASSQDYPGELFF
TGTGCCAGCAGCCAAGACTATCCGGGGGAGCTGTTTTTT
>.|TRBV28|14|TRBJ1-2|few
CASSFEIEGDGYTF
TGTGCCAGCAGTTTCGAAATAGAGGGGGACGGCTACACCTTC
>.|TRBV2|12|TRBJ2-7|.
CASSGRGNEQYF
TGTGCCAGCAGTGGAAGGGGTAACGAGCAGTACTTC
>.|TRBV6-5|13|TRBJ1-6|.
CASTSGDNSPLHF
TGTGCCAGCACATCAGGGGATAATTCACCCCTCCACTTT
>TRBD2|TRBV7-9|12|TRBJ2-5|.
CACDSGGETQYF
TGTGCCTGCGATTCGGGGGGAGAGACCCAGTACTTC
>TRBD2|TRBV5-1|14|TRBJ2-1|few
CASSSTGTSGRQFF
TGCGCCAGCAGCTCTACCGGGACTAGCGGGAGGCAGTTCTTC
>TRBD2|TRBV9|14|TRBJ2-7|once
CASSVAGGTDEQYF
TGTGCCAGCAGCGTAGCGGGGGGTACGGACGAGCAGTACTTC
>.|TRBV21-1|14|TRBJ2-7|.
CASSNWTATYEQYF
TGTGCCAGCAGCAACTGGACTGCAACCTACGAGCAGTACTTC